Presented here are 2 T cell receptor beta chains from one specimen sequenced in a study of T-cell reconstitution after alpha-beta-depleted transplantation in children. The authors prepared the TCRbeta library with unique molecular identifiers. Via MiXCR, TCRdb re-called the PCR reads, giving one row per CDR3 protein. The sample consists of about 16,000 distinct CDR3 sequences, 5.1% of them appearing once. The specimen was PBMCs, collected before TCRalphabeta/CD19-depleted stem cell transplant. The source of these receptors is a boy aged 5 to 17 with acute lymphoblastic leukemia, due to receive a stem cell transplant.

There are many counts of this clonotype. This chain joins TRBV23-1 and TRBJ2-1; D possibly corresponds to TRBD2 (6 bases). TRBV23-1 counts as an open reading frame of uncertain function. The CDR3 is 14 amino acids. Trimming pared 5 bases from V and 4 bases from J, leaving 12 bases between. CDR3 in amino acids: CASSEPGGYNEQFF. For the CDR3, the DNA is TGCGCCAGCAGTGAACCCGGGGGTTACAATGAGCAGTTCTTC.

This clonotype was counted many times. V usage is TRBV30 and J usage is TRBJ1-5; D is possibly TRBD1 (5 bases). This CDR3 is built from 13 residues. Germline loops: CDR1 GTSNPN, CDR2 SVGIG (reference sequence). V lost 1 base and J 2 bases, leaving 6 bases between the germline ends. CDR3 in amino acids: CAWSGGGNQPQHF. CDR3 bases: TGTGCCTGGAGTGGAGGGGGCAATCAGCCCCAGCATTTT.